The 31 T cell receptor beta chains given below trace back to one sample, sequenced in a study of blood T cells in healthy people across ages. It was with a sample-barcoded 5' primer and a J-beta primer mix that a second PCR of roughly 6 to 12 cycles was run. In TCRdb, the 5' RACE reads were re-called with MiXCR into one record per CDR3 protein. The sample consists of over 1,500,000 distinct CDR3 sequences, roughly two fifths of them appearing once. Sequencing was done on a sample of blood. These receptors were obtained from a human donor in good health.

The gene calls are TRBV5-6 and TRBJ2-2; no reliable D call. V was trimmed by 4 bases and J by 4 bases, leaving 8 bases between them. From germline, CDR1 is SGHDT and CDR2 YYEEEE. The CDR3 loop spans 13 amino acids. The chain's CDR3 is CASSETVTGELFF. The CDR3 coding sequence is TGTGCCAGCAGCGAAACAGTCACCGGGGAGCTGTTTTTT.

This clonotype showed up just a few times. The chain joins TRBV12-3 or TRBV12-4 to TRBJ2-7; 7 bases fit TRBD1. The J call may be mistaken, given a closer DNA end match to TRBJ2-5. CDR3 length: 14 residues. The CDR3 nucleotides are TGTGCCAGCAGTCCGTCCGGGACAGTTGAGACCCAGTACTTC. It is translated as CASSPSGTVETQYF.

The V and J genes are TRBV29-1 and TRBJ2-1; D unresolved. V was trimmed by 7 bases and J by 13 bases, leaving 17 bases between them. The CDR3 consists of 11 residues. CDR1 SQVTM and CDR2 ANQGSEA come from the germline V gene. The CDR3 DNA reads TGCAGCGCCATCATTCAAGAGACCCAGTTCTTC. As protein: CSAIIQETQFF.

Concerning this clonotype: The junction departs from germline at one end; a sequencing error may be responsible. V and J are TRBV27 and TRBJ1-6, with D hard to call. The CDR3 has 14 amino acids. Germline lookup yields CDR1 MNHEY and CDR2 SMNVEV (reference sequence). In nucleotides, the CDR3 is TGTGCTAGCAGTCCCACCTTCAAGGGTTCACCCCTCCACTTT. Its protein is CASSPTFKGSPLHF.

The chain links TRBV9 to TRBJ2-2; D is unclear. Germline V gene sequence: CDR1 SGDLS, CDR2 YYNGEE. The CDR3 contains 12 residues. With 6 bases removed from V and 4 bases from J, the gap between germline ends came to 7 bases. CDR3 sequence (DNA): TGTGCCAGCACCCGTAGCACCGGGGAGCTGTTTTTT. Its protein product is CASTRSTGELFF.

The chain uses TRBV5-1 and TRBJ2-4; TRBD1 might be the D (6 bases). The DNA end is more similar to TRBJ2-7, so the J call may be wrong. The CDR3 loop spans 13 amino acids. Germline CDR1 and CDR2: SGHRS and YFSETQ. This CDR3 is CASRQGWGYEQYF. The CDR3 nucleotides are TGCGCCAGCAGACAGGGTTGGGGGTACGAGCAGTACTTC.

The V call is TRBV2, the J call TRBJ2-5; 7 bases are a match to TRBD2. The DNA end favors TRBJ2-7, so the J call may be wrong. The germline V gene encodes CDR1 SNHLY and CDR2 FYNNEI. The CDR3 runs 13 residues. CDR3 residues: CASRSEGRGEQYF. The CDR3 DNA reads as TGTGCCAGCAGATCGGAGGGGAGGGGCGAGCAGTACTTC.

The V and J genes are TRBV7-3 and TRBJ2-3; 8 bases agree with TRBD2. Germline loops: CDR1 SGHTA, CDR2 FQGTGA. Losses at the gene ends were 5 bases for V and 4 bases for J; bases not matched to a gene: 2. The CDR3 totals 13 residues. This chain's CDR3 is CASSGLASDTQYF. The CDR3 DNA reads as TGTGCCAGCAGCGGACTAGCTTCAGATACGCAGTATTTT.

This clonotype has at least ten counts. This chain joins TRBV5-5 and TRBJ1-2; D gene uncertain. The V gene lost 5 bases and the J gene lost 4 bases, with 9 bases spanning the gap. CDR1 and CDR2 from the germline V gene are SGHKS and YYEKEE (reference sequence). The CDR3 totals 12 residues. CDR3 protein: CASSMDGYGYTF. In DNA, the CDR3 is TGTGCCAGCAGTATGGACGGCTATGGCTACACCTTC.

This clonotype was seen a few times. The genes are TRBV28 and TRBJ1-6, with 8 bases matching TRBD1. V lost 8 bases, J lost 9 bases, and 12 bases stayed unmatched. The CDR3 totals 15 residues. Germline CDR1 and CDR2: MDHEN and SYDVKM. The CDR3 spells CASAETGVIGSPLHF. The DNA of the CDR3 is TGTGCCAGCGCCGAGACAGGGGTAATTGGTTCACCCCTCCACTTT. Looking up the rest from reference TRBV28 and TRBJ1-6 gives the full variable domain: DVKVTQSSRYLVKRTGEKVFLECVQDMDHENMFWYRQDPGLGLRLIYFSYDVKMKEKGDIPEGYSVSREKKERFSLILESASTNQTSMYLCASAETGVIGSPLHFGNGTRLTVT.

This clonotype was counted between two and nine times. The chain uses TRBV6-5 and TRBJ1-2, with 7 bases aligning to TRBD1. V lost 8 bases to trimming and J lost 7 bases; unmatched junction nucleotides: 10. There are 13 residues in the CDR3. The V gene's germline CDR1 is MNHEY and CDR2 SVGAGI. The CDR3 spells CASSKNRGLGYTF. As DNA, the CDR3 is TGTGCCAGCTCCAAAAACAGGGGCCTTGGCTACACCTTC.

The chain is built from TRBV4-1 and TRBJ1-2; 7 bases match TRBD1. CDR1 is MGHRA, CDR2 YSYEKL, per germline. The V segment lost 0 bases and the J segment 6 bases; nucleotides outside the gene matches: 7. This CDR3 has 15 residues. CDR3 region: CASSQDPVTGHGYTF. The CDR3 region has the DNA TGCGCCAGCAGCCAAGATCCTGTGACAGGGCATGGCTACACCTTC.

This chain links TRBV3-1 with TRBJ1-2, with 9 bases that match TRBD1. Losses at the gene ends were 2 bases for V and 2 bases for J; bases not matched to a gene: 6. This CDR3 region has 16 residues. Germline V gene sequence: CDR1 LGHDT, CDR2 YNNKEL (reference sequence). CDR3 bases: TGTGCCAGCAGCCAAAGACAGGGGGGACCGAACTATGGCTACACCTTC. Protein sequence: CASSQRQGGPNYGYTF.

The chain carries TRBV4-2 and TRBJ2-6; no reliable D call. Germline V lookup: CDR1 LGHNA, CDR2 YNFKEQ. Trimming stripped 2 bases from V and 0 bases from J, with 17 bases between. The CDR3 extends over 19 amino acids. CDR3 DNA: TGTGCCAGCAGCCAACCGGTTCCCGGGTCACGCTCTGGGGCCAACGTCCTGACTTTC. Translating it yields CASSQPVPGSRSGANVLTF.

The chain is built from TRBV7-2 and TRBJ2-5; TRBD2 matches 10 bases. The CDR3 runs to 15 residues. The germline gives CDR1 SGHTA, CDR2 FQGNSA. V shed 2 bases, J shed 7 bases, and the junction held 7 bases outside the gene matches. CDR3 sequence: CASSLISGGSPTQYF. The CDR3 nucleotides read TGTGCCAGCAGCTTAATTAGCGGGGGGAGTCCGACCCAGTACTTC.

The chain recombines TRBV4-1 with TRBJ1-2, with a possible D match to TRBD1 (5 bases). Germline CDR1 MGHRA, CDR2 YSYEKL. The V and J ends lost 2 bases and 0 bases respectively, with 13 bases between them. The CDR3 extends over 16 amino acids. The CDR3 DNA follows: TGCGCCAGCAGCCAAAACAGCGGGGCGACTAACTATGGCTACACCTTC. This translates into CASSQNSGATNYGYTF.

This clonotype turned up a few times. This chain uses TRBV5-5 with TRBJ1-2, with a possible D match to TRBD1 (6 bases). V was cut by 1 base and J by 1 base, with 17 bases left in between. Germline V lookup: CDR1 SGHKS, CDR2 YYEKEE (reference sequence). The length of the CDR3 is 17 residues. CDR3 in DNA: TGTGCCAGCAGCTTGAGTAGCCGGACAGCCGTTAACTATGGCTACACCTTC. It encodes CASSLSSRTAVNYGYTF.

This sequence joins TRBV4-1 and TRBJ1-4; TRBD1 matches at 9 bases. Germline V gene data show CDR1 as MGHRA and CDR2 as YSYEKL. V lost 5 bases to trimming and J lost 8 bases; unmatched junction nucleotides: 9. The CDR3 contains 15 residues. The CDR3 loop reads CASSRSYRGLEKLFF. For the CDR3, the DNA is TGCGCCAGCAGCAGAAGTTACAGGGGGCTCGAAAAACTGTTTTTT.

The chain has TRBV18 and TRBJ2-3; D may match TRBD1 or TRBD2 (5 bases each). The CDR3 length is 16 residues. CDR1 and CDR2 (germline): KGHSH, LQKENI. V was pared by 5 bases and J by 2 bases, with 17 bases between. The CDR3 protein is CASSITGRTITDTQYF. The CDR3 nucleotides read TGTGCCAGCTCAATAACGGGACGGACGATCACAGATACGCAGTATTTT. The variable domain in full, completed from reference TRBV18 and TRBJ2-3, reads NAGVMQNPRHLVRRRGQEARLRCSPMKGHSHVYWYRQLPEEGLKFMVYLQKENIIDESGMPKERFSAEFPKEGPSILRIQQVVRGDSAAYFCASSITGRTITDTQYFGPGTRLTVL.

This sequence joins TRBV20-1 and TRBJ2-1; 11 bases line up with TRBD2. The germline V gene has CDR1 DFQATT and CDR2 SNEGSKA (reference sequence). Germline trimming cut 1 base from V and 2 bases from J; bases unmatched to any gene: 1. CDR3 length equals 15 residues. This CDR3 reads CSARVAGGPYNEQFF. The CDR3 nucleotides read TGCAGTGCTAGAGTAGCGGGGGGGCCCTACAATGAGCAGTTCTTC.

Here the CDR3 reads CASRAPEDTQYF. CDR3 bases: TGTGCCAGCAGGGCCCCAGAAGATACGCAGTATTTT. The rearrangement links TRBV25-1 to TRBJ2-3; D not certain. CDR3 length: 12 residues. The germline V gene encodes CDR1 MGHDK and CDR2 SYGVNS. Trimming took off 6 bases at V and 5 bases at J, with 9 bases between the two ends. Complete variable domain (other parts from reference TRBV25-1 and TRBJ2-3): EADIYQTPRYLVIGTGKKITLECSQTMGHDKMYWYQQDPGMELHLIHYSYGVNSTEKGDLSSESTVSRIRTEHFPLTLESARPSHTSQYLCASRAPEDTQYFGPGTRLTVL.

This clonotype was seen a few times. The J gene is TRBJ1-2, the V gene TRBV3-1; unclear D gene. V dropped 1 base and J dropped 2 bases, with 14 bases sitting between them. The CDR3 has 16 amino acids. The V gene's germline CDR1 is LGHDT and CDR2 YNNKEL (reference sequence). The CDR3 nucleotides are TGTGCCAGCAGCCAAGCTAGCGCCATAAAAAACTATGGCTACACCTTC. Its translation is CASSQASAIKNYGYTF.

This clonotype was counted between two and nine times. This chain links TRBV4-1 with TRBJ2-2, with 7 nucleotides matching TRBD2. Germline lookup yields CDR1 MGHRA and CDR2 YSYEKL. This CDR3 is built from 15 residues. The V gene end was trimmed by 1 base and the J gene end by 8 bases; junction bases not matched to a gene: 7. In DNA form, the CDR3 reads TGCGCCAGCAGCCAAGTGGCGGGGGTTGGAGGGGAGCTGTTTTTT. Translated, it gives CASSQVAGVGGELFF.

With regard to this clonotype: One end of the junction does not line up with germline, which may come from a read error. The rearrangement uses TRBV29-1 and TRBJ2-1; D remains ambiguous. The CDR3 runs to 11 residues. Germline V gene lookup returns CDR1 SQVTM and CDR2 ANQGSEA. DNA of the CDR3: TGCAGCGTTGGTTCCTTCAATGAGCAGTTCTTC. Protein: CSVGSFNEQFF.

This clonotype was picked up a small number of times. CDR3: CASKGVNQPQHF. The CDR3 DNA is TGTGCCAGCAAGGGGGTCAATCAGCCCCAGCATTTT. This sequence joins TRBV28 and TRBJ1-5; perhaps TRBD1 as D (6 bases). The CDR3 is 12 amino acids. The V gene's germline CDR1 is MDHEN and CDR2 SYDVKM. Trimming took off 7 bases at V and 3 bases at J, with 7 bases between the two ends.

The V and J genes are TRBV27 and TRBJ1-2, with TRBD1 identical over 7 bases. The CDR3 contains 16 residues. The germline CDR1 and CDR2 sequences are MNHEY and SMNVEV (reference sequence). Trimming took 5 bases from V and 4 from J; bases not matched to a gene: 13. The CDR3 sequence is CASSANGQDGLYGYTF. CDR3 nucleotides: TGTGCCAGCAGTGCGAACGGACAGGACGGCCTCTATGGCTACACCTTC.

The rearrangement joins TRBV12-5 to TRBJ2-5, with D perhaps TRBD2 (5 bases). The CDR3 contains 18 residues. The V gene's germline CDR1 is LGHNT and CDR2 FRNRAP. Trimming stripped 3 bases from V and 4 bases from J, with 24 bases between. In DNA, the CDR3 is TGTGCTAGTGGTTTTGTCAGAGGTTCAGTTCGGGATCGAGAGACCCAGTACTTC. Translation: CASGFVRGSVRDRETQYF.

Only a few counts were recorded for this clonotype. This chain connects TRBV7-2 to TRBJ2-3; D remains ambiguous. The CDR3 is made up of 13 amino acids. V was cut by 4 bases and J by 2 bases, with 7 bases left in between. From germline, CDR1 is SGHTA and CDR2 FQGNSA. The CDR3 nucleotides read TGTGCCAGCAGCTCCCGCCTCACAGATACGCAGTATTTT. Translated: CASSSRLTDTQYF.

This clonotype turned up a few times. The chain combines TRBV29-1 with TRBJ2-2, with a weak D call TRBD1 (6 bases). This CDR3 has 13 amino acids. The germline V and J ends were trimmed by 6 bases and 4 bases, with 12 bases remaining between them. Germline V gives CDR1 SQVTM, CDR2 ANQGSEA. CDR3 nucleotides: TGCAGCGTCAAAAGGGACATCACCGGGGAGCTGTTTTTT. This sequence encodes CSVKRDITGELFF.

The rearrangement links TRBV6-1 to TRBJ1-1; TRBD1 is a possible D gene (5 bases). The V gene lost 6 bases and the J gene lost 1 base, with 9 bases spanning the gap. The germline CDR1 and CDR2 sequences are MNHNS and SASEGT. This CDR3 region has 13 residues. The CDR3 region has the DNA TGTGCCAGCAGCGAGGGACGGAACACTGAAGCTTTCTTT. As protein: CASSEGRNTEAFF.

The genes are TRBV4-3 and TRBJ2-3; no clear D. The CDR3 contains 15 residues. Trimming pared 1 base from V and 0 bases from J, leaving 8 bases between. Germline V CDR1 and CDR2: LGHNA, YSLEER. CDR3 sequence: CASSQGSFSTDTQYF. The DNA for the CDR3 is TGCGCCAGCAGCCAAGGTAGTTTCAGCACAGATACGCAGTATTTT.